Below are 12 T cell receptor beta chains sequenced from a single sample in a study of cytomegalovirus exposure and HLA in healthy donors. In the PCR, 60 Vbeta and 13 Jbeta primers were used. Clones were read by immunoSEQ multiplex PCR, and TCRdb kept only the in-frame ones, dropping some. The sample contains 90,000 to 140,000 clones, roughly four fifths of which appear only once. Sequencing input: PBMCs. Source of these receptors: a man aged 40-50 years in good health and CMV-seronegative.

This chain uses TRBV2 with TRBJ2-3; 8 bases are shared with TRBD2. The J segment lost 6 bases and the V segment lost 6 bases, leaving 2 bases of the junction unmatched. The CDR3 is made up of 12 amino acids. Germline assignment: CDR1 SNHLY and CDR2 FYNNEI. CDR3 bases: TGTGCCAGCAGCCGGACTAGCGATACGCAGTATTTT. Its protein is CASSRTSDTQYF.

This clone was detected only once. This sequence joins TRBV6-1 and TRBJ1-1, with D tentatively TRBD1 (5 bases). Germline-derived CDR1 and CDR2 are MNHNS and SASEGT. The CDR3 spans 12 residues. Trimming shortened V by 2 bases and J by 10 bases, and 11 bases separated the two germline ends. DNA for the CDR3: TGTGCCAGCAGTGAATGGGGGGTGGGAGCTTTCTTT. Translated, it gives CASSEWGVGAFF.

Judged by abundance, this clone is medium-sized (0.01 to 0.1%). The chain carries TRBV6-5 and TRBJ2-7; 12 nucleotides agree with TRBD2. This CDR3 region has 13 residues. Trimming removed 6 bases from V and 7 bases from J; junction bases left unmatched: 4. Germline V CDR1 and CDR2: MNHEY, SVGAGI. The CDR3 loop reads CASRGTSGFEQYF. The CDR3 nucleotides are TGTGCCAGCAGGGGGACTAGCGGGTTTGAGCAGTACTTC.

The V call is TRBV11-3, the J call TRBJ2-3; 8 bases fit TRBD1. Losses at the gene ends were 2 bases for V and 6 bases for J; bases not matched to a gene: 4. Germline V gene data show CDR1 as SGHNT and CDR2 as YENEEA. The CDR3 totals 14 residues. The CDR3 is CASSLQGASDTQYF. CDR3 in DNA: TGTGCCAGCAGCTTACAGGGGGCGTCTGATACGCAGTATTTT.

The gene calls are TRBV12-1 and TRBJ1-6; TRBD1, as called in the table, went unchecked against the DNA. TRBV12-1 is a pseudogene locus. This CDR3 contains 15 residues. The CDR3 is CASSSTGARDSPLHF. In nucleotides, the CDR3 is TGTGCCAGCAGCTCTACAGGGGCCAGAGATTCACCCCTCCACTTT.

J is TRBJ1-4 and V is TRBV7-6, with TRBD1 identical over 12 bases. With V trimmed by 1 base and J by 7 bases, 1 base remained unmatched. CDR3 length equals 15 residues. CDR1 and CDR2 (germline): SGHVS, FNYEAQ. CDR3 loop: CASSLGGQGAEKLFF. CDR3 nucleotide sequence: TGTGCCAGCAGCTTAGGGGGACAGGGGGCTGAAAAACTGTTTTTT.

V and J are TRBV5-1 and TRBJ2-7; possibly TRBD2 for D (6 bases). Germline CDR1 and CDR2: SGHRS and YFSETQ. The germline V and J ends were trimmed by 1 base and 6 bases, with 14 bases remaining between them. The CDR3 is made up of 14 amino acids. This CDR3 is CASSLLGGGFEQYF. The CDR3 nucleotides are TGCGCCAGCAGCTTGTTAGGTGGAGGGTTCGAGCAGTACTTC.

This clone was seen a handful of times. The gene calls are TRBV27 and TRBJ1-2; 8 positions match TRBD1. There are 16 residues in the CDR3. Germline CDR1 is MNHEY and CDR2 is SMNVEV (reference sequence). J gave up 3 bases and V 5 bases, and 11 bases lay outside the gene matches. The CDR3 coding sequence is TGTGCCAGCAGTATGACAGGGGCGGCAGGGGACTATGGCTACACCTTC. It codes for CASSMTGAAGDYGYTF.

This chain joins TRBV5-1 and TRBJ1-4, with 7 bases matching TRBD1. Germline CDR1 SGHRS, CDR2 YFSETQ. CDR3 length: 14 residues. The trim removed 2 bases at V and 5 bases at J, leaving 3 bases unmatched. The CDR3 DNA sequence: TGCGCCAGCAGCTTCGGCAGGGGGAATGAAAAACTGTTTTTT. Residues: CASSFGRGNEKLFF.

The chain has TRBV18 and TRBJ2-3; D remains unclear. The CDR3 contains 13 residues. V was clipped by 3 bases and J by 0 bases, with 4 bases between them. Per the germline V gene, CDR1 is KGHSH and CDR2 is LQKENI. CDR3: CASSPQSTDTQYF. CDR3 in DNA: TGTGCCAGCTCACCTCAAAGCACAGATACGCAGTATTTT.

This clone was detected only a few times. The chain recombines TRBV13 with TRBJ1-4; D not resolved. The CDR3 runs 18 residues. The V end lost 6 bases, the J end lost 0 bases, and 20 bases lay between the germline ends. Germline V lookup: CDR1 PRHDT, CDR2 FYEKMQ (reference sequence). The CDR3 protein is CASSHFRREGTTNEKLFF. The CDR3 nucleotides are TGTGCCAGCAGTCATTTTAGGAGGGAGGGTACAACTAATGAAAAACTGTTTTTT.

DNA of the CDR3: TGTGCCAGCAGTGGCCCGGGACAGGGCCTCCAACAGTACTTC. This sequence encodes CASSGPGQGLQQYF. This chain connects TRBV6-1 to TRBJ2-7; TRBD1 agrees at 9 bases. The CDR3 is made up of 14 amino acids. CDR1 and CDR2 (germline): MNHNS, SASEGT. V dropped 4 bases and J dropped 10; count of bases not matched to a gene: 11.